Shown below are 24 T cell receptor beta chains from a single sample sequenced in a study of T cell responses to AZD1222 COVID-19 vaccine. Assay: immunoSEQ multiplex PCR; the TCRdb copy retains only in-frame clones and omits some. The table has about 93,000 clones, approximately 86% seen once. Material: peripheral blood, obtained on day 0 of AZD1222 vaccination. The receptors derive from an adult in good health.

J is TRBJ1-6 and V is TRBV7-9; D gene ambiguous. The CDR3 has 15 amino acids. Looked up from germline, CDR1 is SEHNR and CDR2 is FQNEAQ (reference sequence). With 3 bases removed from V and 0 bases from J, the gap between germline ends came to 6 bases. This CDR3 reads CASSFNSSYNSPLHF. Here the CDR3 DNA reads TGTGCCAGCAGCTTTAACAGCTCCTATAATTCACCCCTCCACTTT.

The chain is built from TRBV6-5 and TRBJ2-1; D is undetermined. Germline V gene lookup returns CDR1 MNHEY and CDR2 SVGAGI. The CDR3 sequence is 14 residues long. Trimming cost V 2 bases and J 5 bases, with 10 bases left between them. The CDR3 DNA reads TGTGCCAGCAGTTACGAGGCCCGGAACAATGAGCAGTTCTTC. This codes for CASSYEARNNEQFF.

CDR3 sequence: CASRKSRDSNQPQHF. For the CDR3, the DNA is TGTGCCAGCAGGAAGTCCCGGGACAGTAATCAGCCCCAGCATTTT. The chain is built from TRBV2 and TRBJ1-5, with 7 bases matching TRBD1. Unmatched junction bases numbered 9, after V lost 6 bases and J lost 4 bases. The germline V gene encodes CDR1 SNHLY and CDR2 FYNNEI. The CDR3 extends over 15 amino acids.

This sequence joins TRBV24-1 and TRBJ1-5; D is unresolved. The CDR3 is made up of 14 amino acids. CDR1 and CDR2 (germline): KGHDR, SFDVKD. V gave up 5 bases and J gave up 0 bases, with 7 bases separating them. The CDR3 coding sequence is TGTGCCACCAGTGGAACAGCTAGCAATCAGCCCCAGCATTTT. Protein: CATSGTASNQPQHF.

The chain uses TRBV5-4 and TRBJ1-6; 11 bases are shared with TRBD1. Germline V gene data show CDR1 as SGHNT and CDR2 as YYREEE (reference sequence). The CDR3 length is 14 residues. V shed 5 bases, J shed 10 bases, and the junction held 5 bases outside the gene matches. In DNA, the CDR3 is TGTGCCAGCAGGCCGGGACAGGGGGGGTCACCCCTCCACTTT. This sequence encodes CASRPGQGGSPLHF.

The chain is built from TRBV6-2 or TRBV6-3 and TRBJ2-7, with 12 bases fitting TRBD1. The CDR3 is 15 amino acids. CDR1 and CDR2 from the germline V gene are MNHEY and SVGEGT. The ends lost 5 bases at V and 2 bases at J; junction bases unmatched: 4. Written as DNA, the CDR3 is TGTGCCAGCAGTCCCGGGACAGGGGGCCCCTACGAGCAGTACTTC. This gives the protein CASSPGTGGPYEQYF.

The chain employs TRBV5-1 and TRBJ1-4; possibly TRBD1 for D (5 bases). The CDR3 spans 16 residues. The V gene lost 5 bases and the J gene lost 6 bases, with 20 bases spanning the gap. The germline gives CDR1 SGHRS, CDR2 YFSETQ. CDR3 in amino acids: CASRALWDSVDEKLFF. For the CDR3, the DNA is TGCGCCAGCAGAGCTTTGTGGGACTCCGTGGATGAAAAACTGTTTTTT. Supplemented by reference TRBV5-1 and TRBJ1-4, the full variable domain reads KAGVTQTPRYLIKTRGQQVTLSCSPISGHRSVSWYQQTPGQGLQFLFEYFSETQRNKGNFPGRFSGRQFSNSRSEMNVSTLELGDSALYLCASRALWDSVDEKLFFGSGTQLSVL.

This rearrangement joins TRBV19 to TRBJ1-6, with a weak D call TRBD1 (6 bases). Trimming removed 6 bases at V and 7 bases at J, with 10 bases between. The CDR3 runs 13 residues. Germline assignment: CDR1 LNHDA and CDR2 SQIVND (reference sequence). The CDR3 protein is CASRYGGNSPLHF. CDR3 in DNA: TGTGCCAGTAGATATGGGGGCAATTCACCCCTCCACTTT.

The chain couples TRBV28 to TRBJ1-2; the D is unclear. Trimming stripped 1 base from V and 9 bases from J, with 18 bases between. The CDR3 sequence is 15 residues long. Germline V gene lookup returns CDR1 MDHEN and CDR2 SYDVKM. The CDR3 DNA is TGTGCCAGCAGTTTATACGGGCAGCCCGGCAGTCGCTACACCTTC. As protein: CASSLYGQPGSRYTF.

The chain recombines TRBV6-5 with TRBJ2-7; TRBD1 agrees at 11 bases. J gave up 4 bases and V 6 bases, and 5 bases lay outside the gene matches. The germline V gene encodes CDR1 MNHEY and CDR2 SVGAGI. The length of the CDR3 is 14 residues. The CDR3 DNA reads TGTGCCAGCAGGCCCGGGACAGGGGGTTACGAGCAGTACTTC. Translating gives CASRPGTGGYEQYF.

The chain links TRBV11-2 to TRBJ1-4; D may be TRBD1 (5 bases). CDR3 length equals 12 residues. Germline V gives CDR1 SGHAT, CDR2 FQNNGV. V lost 5 bases to trimming and J lost 10 bases, with 11 bases between them. The CDR3 here is CASSPNTGKLFF. CDR3 sequence (DNA): TGTGCCAGCAGCCCTAATACAGGAAAACTGTTTTTT.

The V gene is TRBV6-5, the J gene TRBJ2-7; TRBD1 agrees at 9 bases. The junction had 8 bases not matched to a gene; V was cut back by 5 bases and J by 3 bases. CDR3 length: 15 residues. Germline-derived CDR1 and CDR2 are MNHEY and SVGAGI. CDR3 sequence reads: CASSTNRGRHYEQYF. The CDR3 DNA is TGTGCCAGCAGTACGAACAGGGGGCGCCACTACGAGCAGTACTTC.

This clone was seen more than once but under ten times. The rearrangement joins TRBV28 to TRBJ2-7; TRBD1 matches 10 bases. Trimming cost V 4 bases and J 3 bases; bases outside gene matches: 12. The CDR3 sequence is 17 residues long. Germline values: CDR1 MDHEN, CDR2 SYDVKM. The CDR3 sequence: CASSSSLGTGVLYEQYF. In nucleotides, the CDR3 is TGTGCCAGCAGTTCTTCTCTAGGGACAGGGGTCCTCTACGAGCAGTACTTC.

The V and J genes are TRBV18 and TRBJ1-3, with unresolved D. The CDR3 covers 16 residues. CDR1 is KGHSH and CDR2 is LQKENI in the germline V gene. The V end lost 2 bases, the J end lost 5 bases, and 16 bases lay between the germline ends. The CDR3 region has the DNA TGTGCCAGCTCACCAGAACGGACCGGGAACCGAAACACCATATATTTT. As protein: CASSPERTGNRNTIYF. Complete variable domain (other parts from reference TRBV18 and TRBJ1-3): NAGVMQNPRHLVRRRGQEARLRCSPMKGHSHVYWYRQLPEEGLKFMVYLQKENIIDESGMPKERFSAEFPKEGPSILRIQQVVRGDSAAYFCASSPERTGNRNTIYFGEGSWLTVV.

The chain carries TRBV7-2 and TRBJ1-2; weak D call: TRBD1 (5 bases). Trimming left V 4 bases short and J 0 bases short, with 9 bases between. Germline CDR1 reads SGHTA; CDR2 reads FQGNSA. The CDR3 sequence is 14 residues long. The CDR3 here is CASSSRETNYGYTF. CDR3 coding DNA: TGTGCCAGCAGCTCCAGGGAGACTAACTATGGCTACACCTTC.

The chain employs TRBV10-3 and TRBJ1-2; 9 bases are shared with TRBD1. Trimming cost V 3 bases and J 6 bases; bases outside gene matches: 5. Per the germline V gene, CDR1 is ENHRY and CDR2 is SYGVKD. This CDR3 comprises 14 residues. The CDR3 DNA is TGTGCCATCAGTGACGGGACAGGGTTTAATGGCTACACCTTC. Protein sequence: CAISDGTGFNGYTF.

The chain uses TRBV28 and TRBJ1-2, with 11 bases identical to TRBD1. V was pared by 8 bases and J by 5 bases, with 7 bases of the junction left unmatched. Germline values: CDR1 MDHEN, CDR2 SYDVKM. The CDR3 is 14 amino acids. The CDR3 DNA follows: TGTGCCAGCGTGGGAGGACAGGGGGCTTATGGCTACACCTTC. This codes for CASVGGQGAYGYTF.

J is TRBJ2-7 and V is TRBV28; TRBD1 might be the D (6 bases). The CDR3 covers 11 residues. The V end lost 3 bases, the J end lost 9 bases, and 9 bases lay between the germline ends. Germline CDR1 is MDHEN and CDR2 is SYDVKM. CDR3 nucleotide sequence: TGTGCCAGCAGTTTCGCAGGGGTGCAGTACTTC. Translation: CASSFAGVQYF.

The rearrangement links TRBV18 to TRBJ1-1; 7 bases agree with TRBD1. CDR1 is KGHSH, CDR2 LQKENI, per germline. With 1 base clipped from V and 2 bases from J, the junction kept 4 bases outside the gene matches. This CDR3 is 15 amino acids long. In DNA, the CDR3 is TGTGCCAGCTCACCACGACAGGGACAAAACACTGAAGCTTTCTTT. Translated: CASSPRQGQNTEAFF.

The chain is built from TRBV29-1 and TRBJ2-5, with 10 bases lining up with TRBD1. Germline values: CDR1 SQVTM, CDR2 ANQGSEA. This CDR3 is 13 amino acids long. V was pared by 8 bases and J by 3 bases, with 6 bases of the junction left unmatched. CDR3 nucleotides: TGCAGCACCACGGGGACAGGGGAAGAGACCCAGTACTTC. This encodes CSTTGTGEETQYF.

The chain has TRBV2 and TRBJ2-1; TRBD2 aligns across 9 bases. CDR3 length equals 15 residues. The V gene's germline CDR1 is SNHLY and CDR2 FYNNEI. V trimming: 7 bases; J trimming: 3 bases; junction bases outside the gene matches: 7. The CDR3 nucleotides read TGTGCCAGCACTTTAGCGGGAGAAGGCTACAATGAGCAGTTCTTC. Its protein product is CASTLAGEGYNEQFF.

V and J are TRBV28 and TRBJ1-1; TRBD1 might be the D (6 bases). V gave up 7 bases and J gave up 3 bases, with 15 bases separating them. Germline CDR1 reads MDHEN; CDR2 reads SYDVKM. The length of the CDR3 is 14 residues. The CDR3, as DNA: TGTGCCAGCAACAAGGTAGGGGGACACACTGAAGCTTTCTTT. It yields the protein CASNKVGGHTEAFF.

This rearrangement joins TRBV18 to TRBJ1-6; D may be TRBD1 (6 bases). The V and J ends lost 1 base and 6 bases respectively, with 10 bases between them. In germline, CDR1 is KGHSH, CDR2 LQKENI. The CDR3 has 15 residues. CDR3 bases: TGTGCCAGCTCACCACAACAGGGTGGTAATTCACCCCTCCACTTT. Translating it yields CASSPQQGGNSPLHF.

The V and J genes are TRBV7-9 and TRBJ1-1; TRBD1 is a possible D gene (5 bases). V was pared by 5 bases and J by 0 bases, with 16 bases between. The CDR3 contains 16 residues. From germline, CDR1 is SEHNR and CDR2 FQNEAQ (reference sequence). The CDR3 reads CASSPRGGSVNTEAFF. In nucleotides, the CDR3 is TGTGCCAGCAGCCCGAGGGGTGGGTCCGTGAACACTGAAGCTTTCTTT.